Presented here are 27 T cell receptor beta chains from one specimen sequenced in a study of T cells in Graves' hyperthyroidism and ophthalmopathy. RNA transcripts yielded amplified TCR beta CDR3 regions. The HTBI primer set was used in a first-round RT-PCR of the TCR CDR3. TCRdb ran MiXCR on the multiplex PCR reads and lists one entry per CDR3 protein. This table has 550,000 to 700,000 distinct CDR3 sequences, around 42% appearing once. Input material: peripheral blood or thyroid tissue (not recorded which). These receptors were collected from an adult woman with Graves' disease, either hyperthyroidism or ophthalmopathy (not recorded which).

The chain links TRBV11-1 to TRBJ1-5; D is ambiguous. Trimming removed 1 base at V and 14 bases at J, with 12 bases between. Germline loops: CDR1 SGHAT, CDR2 FQDESV (reference sequence). The CDR3 is made up of 12 amino acids. The CDR3 DNA is TGTGCCAGCAGCTTAGGGCAGAACTACGAGCATTTT. Translated, it gives CASSLGQNYEHF.

The rearrangement links TRBV2 to TRBJ2-1; D perhaps matches TRBD1 (5 bases). The CDR3 has 13 residues. Trimming removed 4 bases at V and 7 bases at J, with 11 bases between. Germline assignment: CDR1 SNHLY and CDR2 FYNNEI. Here the CDR3 reads CASSVRVWNEQFF. CDR3 DNA: TGTGCCAGCAGTGTCAGGGTCTGGAATGAGCAGTTCTTC.

This clonotype was found many times. V is TRBV19 and J is TRBJ1-5, with 8 bases fitting TRBD1. V was pared by 7 bases and J by 1 base, with 3 bases of the junction left unmatched. CDR1 is LNHDA and CDR2 is SQIVND in the germline V gene (reference sequence). This CDR3 comprises 14 residues. This chain's CDR3 is CASNRQGSNQPQHF. The CDR3 DNA is TGTGCCAGTAACAGACAGGGGAGCAATCAGCCCCAGCATTTT.

The V call is TRBV7-9, the J call TRBJ1-4; the D gene is possibly TRBD1 (5 bases). The CDR3 runs to 13 residues. From germline, CDR1 is SEHNR and CDR2 FQNEAQ (reference sequence). Trimming shortened V by 6 bases and J by 5 bases, and 10 bases separated the two germline ends. The CDR3 region is CASRTGGNEKLFF. CDR3 coding DNA: TGTGCCAGCAGAACGGGGGGGAATGAAAAACTGTTTTTT.

This clonotype showed up just a few times. The gene calls are TRBV7-9 and TRBJ2-1, with no clear D. Germline V gene lookup returns CDR1 SEHNR and CDR2 FQNEAQ (reference sequence). Trimming removed 3 bases from V and 6 bases from J, with 6 bases in between. The CDR3 runs 12 residues. The DNA for the CDR3 is TGTGCCAGCAGCTTTTTGGGCAATGAGCAGTTCTTC. Translation gives CASSFLGNEQFF.

The CDR3, as DNA: TGTGCCAGCAGTTCCCTCCTTAGCCCCCGGACTTACGAGCAGTACTTC. Its translation is CASSSLLSPRTYEQYF. The rearrangement links TRBV28 to TRBJ2-7, with a weak D call TRBD2 (5 bases). CDR3 length: 16 amino acids. The V gene lost 4 bases and the J gene lost 4 bases, with 20 bases spanning the gap. Germline CDR1 reads MDHEN; CDR2 reads SYDVKM. The full variable domain, with the rest looked up from reference TRBV28 and TRBJ2-7, is DVKVTQSSRYLVKRTGEKVFLECVQDMDHENMFWYRQDPGLGLRLIYFSYDVKMKEKGDIPEGYSVSREKKERFSLILESASTNQTSMYLCASSSLLSPRTYEQYFGPGTRLTVT.

This clonotype has ten or more counts. V and J are TRBV13 and TRBJ2-5; a possible D gene is TRBD2 (5 bases). This CDR3 spans 16 amino acids. The V and J ends lost 1 base and 0 bases respectively, with 12 bases between them. Germline CDR1 and CDR2: PRHDT and FYEKMQ (reference sequence). DNA of the CDR3: TGTGCCAGCAGCTTAGTAGCTGAGGGCTACCAAGAGACCCAGTACTTC. It translates to CASSLVAEGYQETQYF.

With respect to this clonotype: Given a much more abundant clone one base away, this may be a read error. The gene calls are TRBV3-1 and TRBJ1-2; D remains unclear. CDR3 length: 12 amino acids. Per germline, CDR1 LGHDT and CDR2 YNNKEL (reference sequence). CDR3 residues: CASRQETDGYTF. For the CDR3, the DNA is TGTGCCAGCAGACAAGAAACGGATGGCTACACCTTC. Using reference TRBV3-1 and TRBJ1-2 for the parts outside the CDR3, the full variable domain is DTAVSQTPKYLVTQMGNDKSIKCEQNLGHDTMYWYKQDSKKFLKIMFSYNNKELIINETVPNRFSPKSPDKAHLNLHINSLELGDSAVYFCASRQETDGYTFGSGTRLTVV.

This clonotype came up many times. The chain is built from TRBV2 and TRBJ1-1; no clear D gene. The CDR3 consists of 13 residues. Trimming shortened V by 7 bases and J by 4 bases, and 13 bases separated the two germline ends. Per germline, CDR1 SNHLY and CDR2 FYNNEI. This CDR3 reads CASTPFARTEAFF. The CDR3 nucleotides are TGTGCCAGCACGCCTTTTGCGCGCACTGAAGCTTTCTTT.

For this clonotype: Because the CDR3 is missing its conserved closing phenylalanine or tryptophan, this is likely a read error. The chain has TRBV5-1 and TRBJ1-2; the D is unclear. Germline V gene data show CDR1 as SGHRS and CDR2 as YFSETQ. CDR3 length equals 11 residues. V was cut by 3 bases and J by 8 bases, with 8 bases left in between. CDR3 DNA sequence: TGCGCCAGCAGCTACTATGACGGCTACACCTCC. The encoded protein is CASSYYDGYTS.

Regarding this clonotype: One junction end does not reproduce the germline sequence, and a read error may be involved. The chain couples TRBV4-1 to TRBJ1-5; D possibly corresponds to TRBD1 (6 bases). Germline V CDR1 and CDR2: MGHRA, YSYEKL. CDR3 length: 16 residues. The CDR3 sequence is CANSQARGGSGQPQHF. In DNA form, the CDR3 reads TGCGCCAACAGCCAAGCCCGAGGGGGGTCGGGCCAGCCCCAGCATTTT.

This clonotype has ten or more counts. This chain links TRBV5-5 with TRBJ1-2; weak D call: TRBD1 (5 bases). V dropped 3 bases and J dropped 2 bases, with 8 bases sitting between them. This CDR3 contains 13 residues. CDR1 is SGHKS, CDR2 YYEKEE, per germline (reference sequence). DNA of the CDR3: TGTGCCAGCAGCTCAAGGGGAAACTATGGCTACACCTTC. It codes for CASSSRGNYGYTF.

This clonotype was seen only once. The CDR3 nucleotides are TGTGCCAGTAGTAGGGGTGAATGGAATACTGAAGCTTTCTTT. This gives the protein CASSRGEWNTEAFF. The chain employs TRBV19 and TRBJ1-1; D is uncertain. The CDR3 has 14 amino acids. Germline loops: CDR1 LNHDA, CDR2 SQIVND (reference sequence). The V end lost 4 bases, the J end lost 5 bases, and 14 bases lay between the germline ends. Full variable domain (outside the CDR3, taken from reference TRBV19 and TRBJ1-1): DGGITQSPKYLFRKEGQNVTLSCEQNLNHDAMYWYRQDPGQGLRLIYYSQIVNDFQKGDIAEGYSVSREKKESFPLTVTSAQKNPTAFYLCASSRGEWNTEAFFGQGTRLTVV.

The genes are TRBV2 and TRBJ1-4; no definite D call. The ends were cut back, 3 bases at V and 10 bases at J, with 12 bases in the middle. The CDR3 contains 13 residues. The germline CDR1 and CDR2 sequences are SNHLY and FYNNEI. CDR3 protein: CASSERTYGKLFF. The CDR3 DNA is TGTGCCAGCAGTGAGCGGACCTATGGAAAACTGTTTTTT.

This chain connects TRBV12-3 or TRBV12-4 to TRBJ2-3; D uncertain. CDR3 length: 16 amino acids. The V gene lost 7 bases and the J gene lost 2 bases, with 19 bases spanning the gap. The chain's CDR3 is CASTLLGYAPTDTQYF. CDR3 DNA sequence: TGTGCCAGCACCCTCCTGGGCTACGCCCCCACAGATACGCAGTATTTT.

This clonotype was observed once. V is TRBV12-3 or TRBV12-4 and J is TRBJ2-1; TRBD1 matches 8 bases. CDR3 size: 14 residues. V dropped 3 bases and J dropped 7; count of bases not matched to a gene: 5. Here the CDR3 DNA reads TGTGCCAGCAGTTTCTTGGACAGGGTAAATGAGCAGTTCTTC. Its translation: CASSFLDRVNEQFF.

V gene TRBV7-2 combines with J gene TRBJ2-3; 9 positions agree with TRBD1. Germline V gives CDR1 SGHTA, CDR2 FQGNSA. This CDR3 contains 15 residues. Trimming at V came to 5 bases and at J to 4 bases, leaving 7 bases not matched to a gene. CDR3 protein: CASSDRDRVADTQYF. Written as DNA, the CDR3 is TGTGCCAGCAGCGACCGGGACAGGGTGGCAGATACGCAGTATTTT.

V usage is TRBV20-1 and J usage is TRBJ2-3, with TRBD2 as a possible D gene (5 bases). Germline CDR1 and CDR2: DFQATT and SNEGSKA (reference sequence). The CDR3 consists of 16 residues. V dropped 3 bases and J dropped 0 bases, with 16 bases sitting between them. CDR3 loop: CSASPRPGSSTDTQYF. Here the CDR3 DNA reads TGCAGTGCTAGTCCCCGGCCGGGATCCAGCACAGATACGCAGTATTTT.

In its sample, this clonotype was seen many times. At one boundary the junction diverges from the germline segment, which might be a read error. CDR3 in DNA: TGTGCCAGCAGCCCTTGGCCCAACCTCTCCCACGAGCAGTACTTC. Residues: CASSPWPNLSHEQYF. The chain uses TRBV7-6 and TRBJ2-7; unclear D gene. The V gene's germline CDR1 is SGHVS and CDR2 FNYEAQ. The CDR3 consists of 15 residues.

This clonotype has more than one count but fewer than ten. V gene TRBV18 combines with J gene TRBJ1-3; D ambiguous. The germline V gene has CDR1 KGHSH and CDR2 LQKENI. The CDR3 consists of 17 residues. Trimming pared 0 bases from V and 0 bases from J, leaving 12 bases between. The DNA for the CDR3 is TGTGCCAGCTCACCACCGAGACGGCGAAGCTCTGGAAACACCATATATTTT. It encodes CASSPPRRRSSGNTIYF.

V usage is TRBV7-8 and J usage is TRBJ2-7; tentative D call: TRBD1 (6 bases). The ends were cut back, 2 bases at V and 0 bases at J, with 11 bases in the middle. CDR1 and CDR2 (germline): SGHVS, FQNEAQ. The CDR3 extends over 15 amino acids. CDR3 DNA: TGTGCCAGCAGCTTATTCCCAGGGGTCTCCTACGAGCAGTACTTC. As protein: CASSLFPGVSYEQYF.

The gene calls are TRBV20-1 and TRBJ2-5, with a tentative D call TRBD2 (5 bases). The CDR3 consists of 11 residues. Germline-derived CDR1 and CDR2 are DFQATT and SNEGSKA (reference sequence). V was cut by 6 bases and J by 3 bases, with 8 bases left in between. CDR3 coding DNA: TGCAGTGCCCAGGAGGAAGAGACCCAGTACTTC. Translating it yields CSAQEEETQYF.

The gene calls are TRBV7-9 and TRBJ1-5, with 7 positions matching TRBD1. This CDR3 has 15 amino acids. The germline V gene has CDR1 SEHNR and CDR2 FQNEAQ (reference sequence). Unmatched junction bases numbered 12, after V lost 5 bases and J lost 8 bases. DNA of the CDR3: TGTGCCAGCAGCAATCGACAGGGCTATGAGGAGCCCCAGCATTTT. Its protein product is CASSNRQGYEEPQHF.

This clonotype has just a few counts. V gene TRBV5-1 combines with J gene TRBJ2-7; maybe TRBD1 (6 bases). This CDR3 is built from 10 residues. The germline V gene has CDR1 SGHRS and CDR2 YFSETQ. This CDR3 reads CAEGVDEQYF. In nucleotides, the CDR3 is TGCGCTGAGGGGGTTGACGAGCAGTACTTC.

The sample holds a few counts of this clonotype. The CDR3 reads CATSEKVRHTQYF. The DNA of the CDR3 is TGTGCCACCAGTGAAAAGGTCCGGCATACGCAGTATTTT. The chain employs TRBV24-1 and TRBJ2-3; D gene uncertain. Germline V CDR1 and CDR2: KGHDR, SFDVKD. The CDR3 totals 13 residues. V lost 4 bases and J 7 bases, leaving 11 bases between the germline ends.

The chain recombines TRBV6-6 with TRBJ1-2; maybe TRBD1 (5 bases). V lost 2 bases and J lost 5, with 24 bases in between. CDR3 length: 18 amino acids. Looked up from germline, CDR1 is MNHNY and CDR2 is SVGAGI (reference sequence). CDR3 loop: CASSYPGLAGGVEYGYTF. The CDR3 nucleotides are TGTGCCAGCAGTTACCCCGGACTAGCGGGAGGGGTGGAGTATGGCTACACCTTC.

This clonotype appeared a few times. The rearrangement uses TRBV7-9 and TRBJ2-7; D is unresolved. With 4 bases removed from V and 6 bases from J, the gap between germline ends came to 13 bases. The CDR3 consists of 13 residues. Germline V gives CDR1 SEHNR, CDR2 FQNEAQ (reference sequence). CDR3 DNA: TGTGCCAGCAGCTCAGGAGCCATGTCCGAGCAGTACTTC. It codes for CASSSGAMSEQYF.